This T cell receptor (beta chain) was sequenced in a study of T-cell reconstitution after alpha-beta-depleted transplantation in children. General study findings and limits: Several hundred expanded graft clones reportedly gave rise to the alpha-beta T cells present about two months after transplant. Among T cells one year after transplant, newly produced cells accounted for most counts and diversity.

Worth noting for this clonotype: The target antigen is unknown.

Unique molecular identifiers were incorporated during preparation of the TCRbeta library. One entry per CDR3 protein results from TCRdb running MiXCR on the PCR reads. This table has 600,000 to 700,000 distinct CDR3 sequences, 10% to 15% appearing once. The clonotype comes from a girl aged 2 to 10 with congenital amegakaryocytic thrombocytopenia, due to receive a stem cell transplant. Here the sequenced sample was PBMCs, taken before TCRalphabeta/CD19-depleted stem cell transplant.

The CDR3 loop is CASSLLASGTSGSYEQYF. CDR3 nucleotides: TGTGCCAGCAGTTTACTGGCTTCCGGGACTAGCGGGAGTTACGAGCAGTACTTC. The rearrangement uses TRBV28 and TRBJ2-7; 14 bases are a match to TRBD2. CDR1 MDHEN and CDR2 SYDVKM come from the germline V gene. The V segment lost 2 bases and the J segment 4 bases; nucleotides outside the gene matches: 10. CDR3 size: 18 residues.